This T cell receptor beta chain originates from a study of identical twins. The sample holds many counts of this clonotype. Via MiXCR, TCRdb re-called the 5' RACE reads, giving one row per CDR3 protein. This table has more than 1.5 million distinct CDR3 sequences, less than 40% appearing once. V shed 2 bases and J shed 3 bases, with 8 bases lying between them. The CDR3 covers 13 residues. Germline values: CDR1 SGHVS, CDR2 FQNEAQ. J is TRBJ2-7 and V is TRBV7-8; D uncertain. This TCR derives from a newborn girl in good health. Specimen: cord blood. Here the CDR3 DNA reads TGTGCCAGCAGCTTACTTACCTACTACGAGCAGTACTTC. The encoded protein is CASSLLTYYEQYF.